Described below is a single T cell receptor beta chain sequence and its context. The antigen remains undetermined. Germline V gene data show CDR1 as SGHTA and CDR2 as FQGNSA. The germline V and J ends were trimmed by 2 bases and 0 bases, with 10 bases remaining between them. The CDR3 is made up of 15 amino acids. Libraries were prepared by immunoSEQ multiplex PCR; TCRdb keeps only in-frame clonotypes and omits some of them. The sample holds 50,000 to 75,000 clones, about 88% seen once. The data are from a study of PD-1 blockade in classical Hodgkin lymphoma. Study overall: Intravenous infusions of nivolumab 3 mg/kg reached patients every 2 weeks. The study, taken as a whole, reports: By C4D1, CD4+ diversity increased significantly, especially in complete responders.

Relapse after autologous stem cell transplantation occurred in every patient, and brentuximab vedotin exposure varied. V gene TRBV7-2 combines with J gene TRBJ1-2; D ambiguous. Here the sequenced sample was peripheral blood mononuclear cells (PBMCs), taken before the second cycle of nivolumab. This clonotype was obtained from a human donor with classical Hodgkin lymphoma. CDR3 coding DNA: TGTGCCAGCAGCTTACAGTCAGTATCTAACTATGGCTACACCTTC. It yields the protein CASSLQSVSNYGYTF.